These 25 T cell receptor beta chains originate from one sample sequenced in a study of blood T cell repertoires in COVID-19. Profiled with immunoSEQ multiplex PCR; TCRdb holds only in-frame clones, not every one. The data hold about 42,000 clones, with approximately 88% observed a single time. Sequencing was performed on peripheral blood. These TCRs come from a human donor in a cohort sampled during active COVID-19.

J is TRBJ2-5 and V is TRBV4-2, with TRBD1 as a possible D gene (6 bases). The CDR3 has 13 residues. Germline CDR1 LGHNA, CDR2 YNFKEQ. V lost 2 bases and J 8 bases, leaving 12 bases between the germline ends. CDR3 in DNA: TGTGCCAGCAGCCAATCGTCAGGGGAAACCCAGTACTTC. Protein sequence: CASSQSSGETQYF.

The V call is TRBV7-2, the J call TRBJ1-6; 7 nucleotides align to TRBD1. V was pared by 5 bases and J by 7 bases, with 8 bases of the junction left unmatched. The CDR3 runs 15 residues. Germline values: CDR1 SGHTA, CDR2 FQGNSA. The CDR3 region is CASSVRRDSNSPLHF. The DNA for the CDR3 is TGTGCCAGCAGCGTCAGGCGGGACAGCAATTCACCCCTCCACTTT. Full variable domain (missing parts from reference TRBV7-2 and TRBJ1-6): GAGVSQSPSNKVTEKGKDVELRCDPISGHTALYWYRQSLGQGLEFLIYFQGNSAPDKSGLPSDRFSAERTGGSVSTLTIQRTQQEDSAVYLCASSVRRDSNSPLHFGNGTRLTVT.

The rearrangement joins TRBV6-4 to TRBJ2-3; 7 bases agree with TRBD2. Germline V gives CDR1 MRHNA, CDR2 SNTAGT. The J segment lost 0 bases and the V segment lost 0 bases, leaving 3 bases of the junction unmatched. This CDR3 region has 16 residues. CDR3 region: CASSDSGSGSTDTQYF. The CDR3 nucleotides are TGTGCCAGCAGTGACTCGGGTAGCGGGAGCACAGATACGCAGTATTTT.

The rearrangement joins TRBV3-1 (or the pseudogene TRBV3-2) to TRBJ2-3, with D tentatively TRBD2 (6 bases). The V gene's germline CDR1 is LGHDT and CDR2 YNNKEL (reference sequence). CDR3 length equals 19 residues. With 0 bases removed from V and 0 bases from J, the gap between germline ends came to 19 bases. The CDR3: CASSQDILFGLASTDTQYF. The CDR3 DNA is TGTGCCAGCAGCCAAGATATCCTGTTCGGGCTAGCGAGCACAGATACGCAGTATTTT.

The rearrangement joins TRBV5-1 to TRBJ1-1; 8 positions agree with TRBD1. The CDR3 has 13 residues. V dropped 3 bases and J dropped 5; count of bases not matched to a gene: 3. Germline assignment: CDR1 SGHRS and CDR2 YFSETQ. CDR3 coding DNA: TGCGCCAGCAGCTCTGACAGGGGTACTGAAGCTTTCTTT. Translating gives CASSSDRGTEAFF. Together with reference TRBV5-1 and TRBJ1-1, the CDR3 gives the full variable domain: KAGVTQTPRYLIKTRGQQVTLSCSPISGHRSVSWYQQTPGQGLQFLFEYFSETQRNKGNFPGRFSGRQFSNSRSEMNVSTLELGDSALYLCASSSDRGTEAFFGQGTRLTVV.

The chain links TRBV6-2 or TRBV6-3 to TRBJ1-6; D gene ambiguous. The CDR3 contains 14 residues. Germline loops: CDR1 MNHEY, CDR2 SVGEGT. Trimming left V 6 bases short and J 9 bases short, with 15 bases between. CDR3 amino acids: CASSSYPRGSPLHF. CDR3 coding DNA: TGTGCCAGCAGCTCCTACCCACGGGGTTCACCCCTCCACTTT.

This clone appeared a single time. The rearrangement links TRBV5-6 to TRBJ1-4; 7 positions agree with TRBD1. The CDR3 consists of 13 residues. Per germline, CDR1 SGHDT and CDR2 YYEEEE. V gave up 4 bases and J gave up 6 bases; unmatched junction bases: 3. CDR3 sequence (DNA): TGTGCCAGCAGCCCTACAGGGGATGAAAAACTGTTTTTT. Residues: CASSPTGDEKLFF.

J is TRBJ2-1 and V is TRBV18; a weak D match, TRBD2 (6 bases). CDR1 is KGHSH and CDR2 is LQKENI in the germline V gene. The CDR3 extends over 16 amino acids. V was shortened by 6 bases and J by 9 bases, with 24 bases between the two germline ends. The CDR3 sequence: CASSSSLTGESVEQFF. The CDR3 DNA reads TGTGCCAGCTCCTCTAGTCTCACGGGAGAAAGCGTTGAGCAGTTCTTC.

This clone was counted once. The V gene is TRBV5-1, the J gene TRBJ1-1, with D tentatively TRBD1 (6 bases). This CDR3 is built from 15 residues. V was cut by 5 bases and J by 0 bases, with 14 bases left in between. Germline V gene sequence: CDR1 SGHRS, CDR2 YFSETQ. The CDR3 reads CASREQGIMNTEAFF. CDR3 nucleotides: TGCGCCAGCAGGGAACAGGGTATCATGAACACTGAAGCTTTCTTT.

This clone has just a few counts. The CDR3 nucleotides are TGTGCCAGCAGCTTGCTCGGGACAGGGAACTATGGCTACACCTTC. As protein: CASSLLGTGNYGYTF. This sequence joins TRBV5-6 and TRBJ1-2; 9 bases match TRBD1. J gave up 2 bases and V 1 base, and 3 bases lay outside the gene matches. Germline CDR1 SGHDT, CDR2 YYEEEE. The CDR3 is made up of 15 amino acids.

The chain uses TRBV7-9 and TRBJ1-4; D is ambiguous. In germline, CDR1 is SEHNR, CDR2 FQNEAQ (reference sequence). V lost 4 bases and J 10 bases, leaving 13 bases between the germline ends. This CDR3 has 13 residues. CDR3 amino acids: CASSSRGGRKLFF. In nucleotides, the CDR3 is TGTGCCAGCAGCTCCCGGGGAGGCCGAAAACTGTTTTTT.

The gene calls are TRBV7-2 and TRBJ1-2; D is unclear. Trimming pared 3 bases from V and 5 bases from J, leaving 7 bases between. In germline, CDR1 is SGHTA, CDR2 FQGNSA. The length of the CDR3 is 12 residues. This CDR3 is CASSFSGYGYTF. The CDR3 region has the DNA TGTGCCAGCAGCTTCTCGGGTTATGGCTACACCTTC.

The chain carries TRBV4-2 and TRBJ2-5, with 10 bases identical to TRBD2. Germline-derived CDR1 and CDR2 are LGHNA and YNFKEQ. Unmatched junction bases numbered 11, after V lost 0 bases and J lost 4 bases. This CDR3 region has 18 residues. Here the CDR3 DNA reads TGTGCCAGCAGCCAAGATTGGTCGAGCGGGGGGGCCGGAGAGACCCAGTACTTC. Protein: CASSQDWSSGGAGETQYF.

The chain employs TRBV5-1 and TRBJ2-7, with TRBD1 matching over 8 bases. Germline V gives CDR1 SGHRS, CDR2 YFSETQ. The length of the CDR3 is 14 residues. The V gene end was trimmed by 5 bases and the J gene end by 5 bases; junction bases not matched to a gene: 9. The CDR3: CASRAGRQGNEQYF. The CDR3 bases are TGCGCCAGCAGAGCTGGGAGACAGGGGAACGAGCAGTACTTC. Full variable domain (missing parts from reference TRBV5-1 and TRBJ2-7): KAGVTQTPRYLIKTRGQQVTLSCSPISGHRSVSWYQQTPGQGLQFLFEYFSETQRNKGNFPGRFSGRQFSNSRSEMNVSTLELGDSALYLCASRAGRQGNEQYFGPGTRLTVT.

The chain is built from TRBV19 and TRBJ2-3, with D unclear. The CDR3 has 13 amino acids. The germline V and J ends were trimmed by 6 bases and 3 bases, with 10 bases remaining between them. The germline V gene encodes CDR1 LNHDA and CDR2 SQIVND (reference sequence). The CDR3 DNA is TGTGCCAGTAGGCGAATAGAGACAGATACGCAGTATTTT. Residues: CASRRIETDTQYF.

The chain combines TRBV5-1 with TRBJ2-1; D remains ambiguous. The V end was cut by 4 bases, the J end by 6 bases, with 14 bases between. The germline V gene encodes CDR1 SGHRS and CDR2 YFSETQ. The CDR3 runs 14 residues. As DNA, the CDR3 is TGCGCCAGCAGCGCAAAGAGGCGAGCCAATGAGCAGTTCTTC. Translation: CASSAKRRANEQFF.

The V gene is TRBV5-1, the J gene TRBJ2-2; D is uncertain. From germline, CDR1 is SGHRS and CDR2 YFSETQ. The ends were cut back, 4 bases at V and 2 bases at J, with 15 bases in the middle. This CDR3 is 16 amino acids long. The chain's CDR3 is CASSPLPASNTGELFF. The CDR3 DNA is TGCGCCAGCAGCCCGCTCCCTGCGAGTAACACCGGGGAGCTGTTTTTT.

The chain joins TRBV3-1 (or the pseudogene TRBV3-2) to TRBJ2-4; D is perhaps TRBD2 (6 bases). With 2 bases removed from V and 6 bases from J, the gap between germline ends came to 20 bases. Germline-derived CDR1 and CDR2 are LGHDT and YNNKEL (reference sequence). The CDR3 has 17 residues. The CDR3 DNA is TGTGCCAGCAGCCAAACGACTCTCCGCGGGATCGGAAACATTCAGTACTTC. This sequence encodes CASSQTTLRGIGNIQYF.

In its sample, this clone ranks as medium-sized (0.01 to 0.1%). The chain employs TRBV19 and TRBJ2-2, with D hard to call. Germline CDR1 is LNHDA and CDR2 is SQIVND (reference sequence). The germline V and J ends were trimmed by 5 bases and 0 bases, with 13 bases remaining between them. CDR3 length: 16 residues. The CDR3 DNA follows: TGTGCCAGTAGTCTTACTTCCCCGGCGAACACCGGGGAGCTGTTTTTT. This codes for CASSLTSPANTGELFF.

The chain combines TRBV7-9 with TRBJ2-5; 12 bases agree with TRBD2. The V gene's germline CDR1 is SEHNR and CDR2 FQNEAQ (reference sequence). J was trimmed by 1 base and V by 5 bases; bases with no gene match: 5. The CDR3 is 16 residues long. In DNA form, the CDR3 reads TGTGCCAGCAGCGGACTAGCGGGAAGCTCCCAAGAGACCCAGTACTTC. It codes for CASSGLAGSSQETQYF.

J is TRBJ1-4 and V is TRBV18; the D is unclear. V dropped 2 bases and J dropped 5 bases, with 15 bases sitting between them. CDR1 is KGHSH and CDR2 is LQKENI in the germline V gene. The CDR3 runs to 16 residues. The CDR3 is CASSPAVEGANEKLFF. CDR3 nucleotides: TGTGCCAGCTCACCAGCCGTAGAGGGTGCCAATGAAAAACTGTTTTTT.

The J gene is TRBJ1-5, the V gene TRBV6-5; weak D call: TRBD1 (6 bases). The CDR3 runs 13 residues. The germline V gene encodes CDR1 MNHEY and CDR2 SVGAGI. V dropped 8 bases and J dropped 4 bases, with 12 bases sitting between them. CDR3 sequence (DNA): TGTGCCAGCTGGGCAGGGGCTAATCAGCCCCAGCATTTT. Translation gives CASWAGANQPQHF.

This clone was seen once. The chain uses TRBV18 and TRBJ1-1; the D gene is possibly TRBD1 (5 bases). The germline CDR1 and CDR2 sequences are KGHSH and LQKENI. This CDR3 is built from 18 residues. V was pared by 0 bases and J by 1 base, with 18 bases between. CDR3 sequence (DNA): TGTGCCAGCTCACCACCGTCGGACACGAACCCCCCGAACACTGAAGCTTTCTTT. Its protein is CASSPPSDTNPPNTEAFF.

The chain links TRBV6-6 to TRBJ1-2, with D maybe TRBD1 (6 bases). The V and J ends lost 5 bases and 0 bases respectively, with 13 bases between them. Germline V lookup: CDR1 MNHNY, CDR2 SVGAGI (reference sequence). CDR3 size: 15 residues. CDR3 protein: CASSSRQGTNYGYTF. DNA for the CDR3: TGTGCCAGCAGTAGCCGGCAGGGGACTAACTATGGCTACACCTTC.

The V call is TRBV5-1, the J call TRBJ1-6, with TRBD1 matching 9 bases. CDR1 and CDR2 from the germline V gene are SGHRS and YFSETQ. The CDR3 runs 16 residues. The V segment lost 0 bases and the J segment 4 bases; nucleotides outside the gene matches: 2. CDR3 in DNA: TGCGCCAGCAGCTTGGAAGGGACAGGGTATAATTCACCCCTCCACTTT. This codes for CASSLEGTGYNSPLHF.